Listed below are T cell receptor beta chains from one sample, sequenced in a study of response to subunit inactivated influenza vaccine. TCRdb ran MiXCR on the RT-PCR reads and lists one entry per CDR3 protein. The sample holds 500,000 to 750,000 distinct CDR3 sequences; around 15% are singletons and the top ten take around 10%. Sequencing was performed on PBMCs from blood, taken about 13 days after vaccination. These receptors originate from a man aged 45 to 65 who received an inactivated influenza vaccine. The CDR3 runs from the conserved cysteine through the conserved F or W. The D gene is left open where the match is weak.

>TRBV29-1|TRBD1
CSAQTGANTGELFF
>TRBV5-1|.
CASSSGAEGYEQYF
>TRBV7-2|.
CASSLVSGDEQYF
>TRBV28|.
CASSLLASSNQPQHF
>TRBV7-2|.
CASSSPLWDEQYF
>TRBV7-9|.
CASSLSERTGELFF
>TRBV9|TRBD2
CASSAEVAGVEQYF
>TRBV18|.
CASSPSPAASQPQHF
>TRBV20-1|TRBD2
CSGGASSAYEQYF
>TRBV20-1|.
CSARDHTEVQPQHF
>TRBV5-1|.
CASRRARDHEQFF
>TRBV3-1|.
CASSQDLRRVNTEAFF
>TRBV20-1|.
CSARVGGVTTEAFF
>TRBV20-1|TRBD2
CSAQLAGYNEQFF
>TRBV6-1|.
CASRSQDSYEQYF
>TRBV2|.
CARSLMGEGNTIYF
>TRBV12-3/TRBV12-4|TRBD1
CASSRGQGYSNQPQHF
>TRBV21-1|.
CASSKWFPYEQYF
>TRBV9|TRBD2
CASSTRPSSGRLYEQYF
>TRBV9|.
CASSVDQNTEAFF
>TRBV5-8|.
CASSQDKFYEQYF
>TRBV29-1|.
CSVEGGLRRDTQYF
>TRBV12-3/TRBV12-4|.
CASSTGRADTQYF
>TRBV20-1|TRBD2
CSATLGEGAYEQYF
>TRBV29-1|.
CSVDHYTDEQYF
>TRBV4-3|.
CASSQDGRRDEQFF
>TRBV28|.
CASSSQGHTNEKLFF
>TRBV20-1|.
CSANRDPTDTQYF
>TRBV4-1|.
CASSQINQETQYF
>TRBV7-9|.
CASTFGTPTYNEQFF
>TRBV27|.
CASSPPPPLGAGQYEQYF
>TRBV10-3|.
CAIRDGSSYNEQFF